What follows are 5 T cell receptor beta chains derived from one specimen sequenced in a study of blood T cell repertoires in COVID-19. TCRdb's copy holds only in-frame clones and misses some; the assay was immunoSEQ multiplex PCR. The profile covers fewer than 350,000 clones, with 87% appearing a single time and approximately 5.7% taken by the ten largest. The specimen was PBMCs or T cells enriched from blood (not recorded which). Receptors originate from a woman aged 40 to 49 who had recovered from COVID-19.

Only one count was recorded for this clone. This chain links TRBV21-1 with TRBJ1-4; TRBD1 is taken as the D call from the table, unchecked against the DNA. TRBV21-1 is classified as a pseudogene. The CDR3 totals 14 residues. In DNA, the CDR3 is TGTGCCAGCAGTGGCCGGGACAATAATGAAAAACTGTTTTTT. It encodes CASSGRDNNEKLFF.

This clone was recorded once. The chain combines TRBV4-1 with TRBJ2-1, with 9 nucleotides matching TRBD2. The CDR3 is 20 amino acids. J lost 5 bases, V lost 1 base, and 18 bases had no gene match. Germline V lookup: CDR1 MGHRA, CDR2 YSYEKL. The CDR3, as DNA: TGCGCCAGCAGCCAAGGATGGGTGGGGACTAGCCTAAACTGGAACAATGAGCAGTTCTTC. Amino acids: CASSQGWVGTSLNWNNEQFF.

The V gene is TRBV28, the J gene TRBJ1-4, with 8 positions matching TRBD1. Germline lookup yields CDR1 MDHEN and CDR2 SYDVKM. The CDR3 sequence is 15 residues long. V lost 5 bases and J lost 8; bases outside the gene matches: 10. The CDR3 coding sequence is TGTGCCAGCAGTACAGCCGGGACAGGAGGGGAAAAACTGTTTTTT. This encodes CASSTAGTGGEKLFF.

The sample holds one count of this clone. The V and J genes are TRBV2 and TRBJ1-1; a weak D match, TRBD1 (6 bases). From germline, CDR1 is SNHLY and CDR2 FYNNEI. The CDR3 loop spans 14 amino acids. Trimming shortened V by 1 base and J by 5 bases, and 11 bases separated the two germline ends. This chain's CDR3 is CASSEDVGGTEAFF. CDR3 coding DNA: TGTGCCAGCAGTGAAGATGTAGGGGGAACTGAAGCTTTCTTT. Based on the CDR3 plus reference TRBV2 and TRBJ1-1, the full variable domain is EPEVTQTPSHQVTQMGQEVILRCVPISNHLYFYWYRQILGQKVEFLVSFYNNEISEKSEIFDDQFSVERPDGSNFTLKIRSTKLEDSAMYFCASSEDVGGTEAFFGQGTRLTVV.

This chain joins TRBV9 and TRBJ2-1; 7 positions agree with TRBD1. V lost 4 bases and J lost 3; bases outside the gene matches: 10. This CDR3 is 16 amino acids long. Germline V CDR1 and CDR2: SGDLS, YYNGEE. CDR3 DNA sequence: TGTGCCAGCAGCACTACCGGGACAGCGATCTACAATGAGCAGTTCTTC. Protein sequence: CASSTTGTAIYNEQFF.